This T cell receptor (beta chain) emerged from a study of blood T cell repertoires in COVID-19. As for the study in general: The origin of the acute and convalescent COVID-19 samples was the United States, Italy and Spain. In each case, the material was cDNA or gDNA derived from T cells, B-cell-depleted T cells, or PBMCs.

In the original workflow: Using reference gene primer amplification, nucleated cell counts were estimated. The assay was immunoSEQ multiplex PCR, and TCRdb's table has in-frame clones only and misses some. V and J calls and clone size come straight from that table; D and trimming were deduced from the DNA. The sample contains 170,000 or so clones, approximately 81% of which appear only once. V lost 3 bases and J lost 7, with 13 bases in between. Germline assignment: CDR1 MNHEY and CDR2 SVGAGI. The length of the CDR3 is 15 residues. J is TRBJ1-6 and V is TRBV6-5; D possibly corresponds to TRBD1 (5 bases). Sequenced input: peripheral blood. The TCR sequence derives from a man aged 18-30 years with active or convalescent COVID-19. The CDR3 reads CASSYFAQGNSPLHF. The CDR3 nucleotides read TGTGCCAGCAGTTATTTCGCCCAGGGAAATTCACCCCTCCACTTT.